Shown below are 12 T cell receptor beta chains from a single sample sequenced in a study of cytomegalovirus exposure and HLA in healthy donors. Use of 60 Vbeta and 13 Jbeta primers characterized the PCR. Generated by immunoSEQ multiplex PCR, the TCRdb table keeps only in-frame clones and is missing some. This table holds around 160,000 clones, roughly 80% found once. The sequenced sample was PBMCs. The receptors were sampled from a man aged 35-49 years in good health and CMV-seropositive.

The chain recombines TRBV28 with TRBJ2-2; the match to TRBD2 covers 14 bases. The CDR3 has 15 amino acids. Germline V gives CDR1 MDHEN, CDR2 SYDVKM. J was trimmed by 1 base and V by 10 bases; bases with no gene match: 2. In DNA, the CDR3 is TGTGCCACCGGACTAGCGGGAGGGAACACCGGGGAGCTGTTTTTT. This gives the protein CATGLAGGNTGELFF. The entire variable domain, with the rest obtained from reference TRBV28 and TRBJ2-2, is as follows: DVKVTQSSRYLVKRTGEKVFLECVQDMDHENMFWYRQDPGLGLRLIYFSYDVKMKEKGDIPEGYSVSREKKERFSLILESASTNQTSMYLCATGLAGGNTGELFFGEGSRLTVL.

The rearrangement uses TRBV9 and TRBJ2-1; D gene unclear. Trimming stripped 2 bases from V and 9 bases from J, with 6 bases between. Per the germline V gene, CDR1 is SGDLS and CDR2 is YYNGEE. This CDR3 is 11 amino acids long. The CDR3 DNA reads TGTGCCAGCAGCGTGAGTGGTGAGCAGTTCTTC. Its translation: CASSVSGEQFF.

V gene TRBV7-9 combines with J gene TRBJ1-2; TRBD1 agrees at 7 bases. The CDR3 has 13 residues. The V gene's germline CDR1 is SEHNR and CDR2 FQNEAQ (reference sequence). Trimming cost V 11 bases and J 1 base; bases outside gene matches: 7. This CDR3 reads CAFDRASNYGYTF. The DNA of the CDR3 is TGTGCCTTCGACAGGGCGAGTAACTATGGCTACACCTTC.

This rearrangement joins TRBV29-1 to TRBJ1-1; D is possibly TRBD1 (6 bases). CDR3 length: 13 amino acids. V lost 3 bases, J lost 2 bases, and 10 bases lay in between. Germline V gene lookup returns CDR1 SQVTM and CDR2 ANQGSEA. The CDR3 is CSVETGINTEAFF. Written as DNA, the CDR3 is TGCAGCGTTGAGACAGGAATAAACACTGAAGCTTTCTTT.

This sequence joins TRBV28 and TRBJ1-2; D gene uncertain. The CDR3 covers 13 residues. Germline assignment: CDR1 MDHEN and CDR2 SYDVKM. Trimming cost V 5 bases and J 5 bases, with 12 bases left between them. The CDR3 DNA sequence: TGTGCCAGCAGTACCCTGACGGAGTATGGCTACACCTTC. Amino acid sequence: CASSTLTEYGYTF.

This clone was detected only once. The rearrangement uses TRBV11-2 and TRBJ2-1; the match to TRBD2 covers 9 bases. This CDR3 is built from 13 residues. Germline values: CDR1 SGHAT, CDR2 FQNNGV. J lost 6 bases, V lost 3 bases, and 0 bases had no gene match. Here the CDR3 reads CASSFSGSNEQFF. The CDR3 bases are TGTGCCAGCAGCTTTAGCGGGAGCAATGAGCAGTTCTTC.

The genes are TRBV7-9 and TRBJ2-5; D possibly corresponds to TRBD2 (6 bases). Per the germline V gene, CDR1 is SEHNR and CDR2 is FQNEAQ (reference sequence). With 5 bases removed from V and 4 bases from J, the gap between germline ends came to 8 bases. The CDR3 contains 12 residues. Here the CDR3 DNA reads TGTGCCAGCAGCCCAGCGGGAGAGACCCAGTACTTC. It translates to CASSPAGETQYF.

This rearrangement joins TRBV18 to TRBJ1-3, with 10 positions matching TRBD1. The CDR3 loop spans 15 amino acids. Losses at the gene ends were 3 bases for V and 2 bases for J; bases not matched to a gene: 1. Germline CDR1 and CDR2: KGHSH and LQKENI. The CDR3 region is CASSPGTGAGNTIYF. The CDR3, as DNA: TGTGCCAGCTCACCTGGGACAGGGGCTGGAAACACCATATATTTT.

J is TRBJ1-4 and V is TRBV28, with TRBD1 identical over 10 bases. This CDR3 spans 18 amino acids. Losses at the gene ends were 2 bases for V and 1 base for J; bases not matched to a gene: 7. Germline loops: CDR1 MDHEN, CDR2 SYDVKM. The CDR3 DNA follows: TGTGCCAGCAGTTTAATTGGGACAGGGGCCGGAACTAATGAAAAACTGTTTTTT. Its translation is CASSLIGTGAGTNEKLFF.

The gene calls are TRBV2 and TRBJ2-5; 11 bases are a match to TRBD2. The J call may not be correct, given that the DNA end is closer to TRBJ2-7. The CDR3 contains 14 residues. Per the germline V gene, CDR1 is SNHLY and CDR2 is FYNNEI. The CDR3 region is CASSLAGGPREQYF. The CDR3 DNA is TGTGCCAGCAGCTTAGCGGGAGGGCCGCGCGAGCAGTACTTC.

CDR3 coding DNA: TGTGCCAGTAGCCCTACCGGGACATCAGAGACCCAGTACTTC. Encoded protein: CASSPTGTSETQYF. This sequence joins TRBV19 and TRBJ2-5, with D perhaps TRBD1 (6 bases). The V end lost 6 bases, the J end lost 4 bases, and 15 bases lay between the germline ends. CDR1 is LNHDA, CDR2 SQIVND, per germline (reference sequence). The CDR3 is made up of 14 amino acids. Complete variable domain (other parts from reference TRBV19 and TRBJ2-5): DGGITQSPKYLFRKEGQNVTLSCEQNLNHDAMYWYRQDPGQGLRLIYYSQIVNDFQKGDIAEGYSVSREKKESFPLTVTSAQKNPTAFYLCASSPTGTSETQYFGPGTRLLVL.

This chain connects TRBV7-9 to TRBJ1-4; D perhaps matches TRBD1 (5 bases). This CDR3 has 13 amino acids. The germline gives CDR1 SEHNR, CDR2 FQNEAQ (reference sequence). The V end was cut by 10 bases, the J end by 2 bases, with 11 bases between. The CDR3 protein is CAIPGLTNEKLFF. CDR3 bases: TGTGCCATACCGGGACTTACTAATGAAAAACTGTTTTTT.